The 6 T cell receptor beta chains reported below all come from one sample, sequenced in a study of CD8+CD57+ T cells in acquired aplastic anemia. Genomic DNA, the template, was used for profiling of the TCR beta VDJ and CDR3. In TCRdb, the reads were re-called with MiXCR into one record per CDR3 protein. In the table there are about 100,000 distinct CDR3 sequences, roughly 51% of which are singletons. The specimen was sorted CD4+, CD8+, or CD8+CD57+ T cells (not recorded which) from PBMCs. The receptors come from a human donor in good health, serving as a control.

This clonotype was detected ten times or more. The J gene is TRBJ2-5, the V gene TRBV6-1; 7 bases align to TRBD1. From germline, CDR1 is MNHNS and CDR2 SASEGT. J gave up 8 bases and V 1 base, and 7 bases lay outside the gene matches. The CDR3 has 14 residues. As DNA, the CDR3 is TGTGCCAGCAGTGAAGGACAGGGTAGTAGAACCCAGTACTTC. Amino acids: CASSEGQGSRTQYF.

This rearrangement joins TRBV7-6 to TRBJ1-3; D unresolved. CDR3 length: 13 amino acids. Germline lookup yields CDR1 SGHVS and CDR2 FNYEAQ. Trimming stripped 11 bases from V and 0 bases from J, with 11 bases between. The CDR3 sequence: CASGTDSGNTIYF. CDR3 in DNA: TGTGCCTCTGGTACAGACTCTGGAAACACCATATATTTT. Drawing the rest from reference TRBV7-6 and TRBJ1-3, the complete variable domain is GAGVSQSPRYKVTKRGQDVALRCDPISGHVSLYWYRQALGQGPEFLTYFNYEAQQDKSGLPNDRFSAERPEGSISTLTIQRTEQRDSAMYRCASGTDSGNTIYFGEGSWLTVV.

This rearrangement joins TRBV7-6 to TRBJ2-7; 12 bases align to TRBD1. The CDR3 runs to 15 residues. V was pared by 5 bases and J by 3 bases, with 5 bases of the junction left unmatched. Per the germline V gene, CDR1 is SGHVS and CDR2 is FNYEAQ. CDR3 in amino acids: CASSTGQGALYEQYF. CDR3 in DNA: TGTGCCAGCAGCACGGGACAGGGGGCCCTCTACGAGCAGTACTTC.

This clonotype was observed a handful of times. The V call is TRBV25-1, the J call TRBJ2-7, with 10 bases identical to TRBD1. The V and J ends lost 5 bases and 3 bases, in that order; junction bases with no gene match: 7. The CDR3 totals 15 residues. Germline lookup yields CDR1 MGHDK and CDR2 SYGVNS. The CDR3 spells CASSSGQGIHYEQYF. The CDR3 DNA reads TGTGCCAGCAGTTCGGGACAGGGGATTCACTACGAGCAGTACTTC.

This clonotype was detected ten times or more. The chain has TRBV11-2 and TRBJ2-3; TRBD2 might be the D (7 bases). This CDR3 contains 15 residues. Germline V CDR1 and CDR2: SGHAT, FQNNGV. V was trimmed by 4 bases and J by 3 bases, leaving 14 bases between them. CDR3 sequence: CASSYGGGATDTQYF. The DNA for the CDR3 is TGTGCCAGCAGCTACGGAGGGGGGGCTACAGATACGCAGTATTTT. The variable domain in full, with the rest retrieved from reference TRBV11-2 and TRBJ2-3, is EAGVAQSPRYKIIEKRQSVAFWCNPISGHATLYWYQQILGQGPKLLIQFQNNGVVDDSQLPKDRFSAERLKGVDSTLKIQPAKLEDSAVYLCASSYGGGATDTQYFGPGTRLTVL.

In this sample, this clonotype turned up a few times. V and J are TRBV2 and TRBJ1-6, with D possibly matching TRBD1 (5 bases). Trimming removed 6 bases at V and 9 bases at J, with 18 bases between. Germline-derived CDR1 and CDR2 are SNHLY and FYNNEI. This CDR3 is built from 15 residues. The CDR3 DNA follows: TGTGCCAGCAGCTCCAACGGGGCTCCGCGTTCACCCCTCCACTTT. Translation: CASSSNGAPRSPLHF. The full variable domain, rest sourced from reference TRBV2 and TRBJ1-6, is EPEVTQTPSHQVTQMGQEVILRCVPISNHLYFYWYRQILGQKVEFLVSFYNNEISEKSEIFDDQFSVERPDGSNFTLKIRSTKLEDSAMYFCASSSNGAPRSPLHFGNGTRLTVT.